A single sample is the source of the 13 T cell receptor beta chains below, sequenced in a study of blood T cell repertoires in COVID-19. Libraries were prepared by immunoSEQ multiplex PCR; TCRdb keeps only in-frame clonotypes and omits some of them. Of tens of thousands of clones listed, around 83% are singletons. The source material was peripheral blood. The receptors come from a woman older than 75 with acute or convalescent COVID-19.

This chain uses TRBV27 with TRBJ1-2, with D possibly being TRBD1 (6 bases). The CDR3 spans 14 residues. Trimming took off 8 bases at V and 5 bases at J, with 18 bases between the two ends. CDR1 is MNHEY, CDR2 SMNVEV, per germline (reference sequence). CDR3 DNA: TGTGCCAGCCGTCCCGGGGGGCTCTGGTATGGCTACACCTTC. It codes for CASRPGGLWYGYTF.

The chain employs TRBV5-1 and TRBJ2-7; 9 nucleotides match TRBD1. Per germline, CDR1 SGHRS and CDR2 YFSETQ. The CDR3 loop spans 14 amino acids. V lost 4 bases and J lost 5; bases outside the gene matches: 7. The CDR3 loop reads CASSPPGQGNEQYF. The CDR3 region has the DNA TGCGCCAGCAGCCCCCCGGGACAGGGCAACGAGCAGTACTTC.

V gene TRBV27 combines with J gene TRBJ1-5, with 7 bases that match TRBD1. The ends lost 5 bases at V and 1 base at J; junction bases unmatched: 5. The germline V gene has CDR1 MNHEY and CDR2 SMNVEV (reference sequence). The CDR3 covers 15 residues. The CDR3 nucleotides are TGTGCCAGCAGTCCCTCACAGGGGAGCAATCAGCCCCAGCATTTT. Protein product: CASSPSQGSNQPQHF.

In this sample, this clone turned up a few times. The CDR3 sequence is CASSLVALAGPYEQYF. DNA for the CDR3: TGTGCCAGCAGCTTGGTGGCACTAGCGGGCCCCTACGAGCAGTACTTC. The chain recombines TRBV5-6 with TRBJ2-7; the match to TRBD2 covers 9 bases. This CDR3 has 16 amino acids. Looked up from germline, CDR1 is SGHDT and CDR2 is YYEEEE. Trimming cost V 0 bases and J 2 bases; bases outside gene matches: 6.

V and J are TRBV6-6 and TRBJ2-5; D is possibly TRBD2 (5 bases). Trimming left V 2 bases short and J 5 bases short, with 15 bases between. This CDR3 is built from 15 residues. Per the germline V gene, CDR1 is MNHNY and CDR2 is SVGAGI (reference sequence). In nucleotides, the CDR3 is TGTGCCAGCAGTTACGATCGGGGTTTGAGGGAGACCCAGTACTTC. It is translated as CASSYDRGLRETQYF.

This clone is a singleton in its sample. The V gene is TRBV30, the J gene TRBJ1-1, with D possibly matching TRBD1 (6 bases). Germline-derived CDR1 and CDR2 are GTSNPN and SVGIG (reference sequence). The CDR3 contains 14 residues. The V gene lost 4 bases and the J gene lost 0 bases, with 12 bases spanning the gap. DNA for the CDR3: TGTGCCTGGACTCAGGACAGCTTGAACACTGAAGCTTTCTTT. It encodes CAWTQDSLNTEAFF.

The V and J genes are TRBV7-9 and TRBJ2-1; 10 bases are a match to TRBD1. Germline V gene data show CDR1 as SEHNR and CDR2 as FQNEAQ (reference sequence). This CDR3 has 16 amino acids. The trim removed 1 base at V and 7 bases at J, leaving 7 bases unmatched. CDR3 sequence: CASSLVRDRGRNEQFF. CDR3 DNA sequence: TGTGCCAGCAGCTTAGTCCGGGACAGGGGTAGGAATGAGCAGTTCTTC.

V gene TRBV19 combines with J gene TRBJ2-7; 10 bases match TRBD1. Germline CDR1 is LNHDA and CDR2 is SQIVND (reference sequence). The CDR3 runs 15 residues. Trimming at V came to 6 bases and at J to 3 bases, leaving 8 bases not matched to a gene. The CDR3 sequence: CASSVRQGAGYEQYF. The CDR3 DNA reads as TGTGCCAGTAGCGTCCGACAGGGGGCAGGCTACGAGCAGTACTTC.

CDR3 residues: CASSFERSRGNQPQHF. The CDR3 region has the DNA TGTGCCAGCAGCTTCGAGCGCTCCAGGGGAAATCAGCCCCAGCATTTT. The V call is TRBV7-2, the J call TRBJ1-5, with D possibly matching TRBD1 (6 bases). Between the trimmed V and J ends, which lost 3 bases and 4 bases, there was a span of 16 bases. Germline V gene sequence: CDR1 SGHTA, CDR2 FQGNSA. This CDR3 is 16 amino acids long.

This sequence joins TRBV5-1 and TRBJ2-5; 9 bases agree with TRBD2. V lost 5 bases, J lost 5 bases, and 13 bases stayed unmatched. The CDR3 has 16 residues. In germline, CDR1 is SGHRS, CDR2 YFSETQ. CDR3 amino acids: CASRSQGASGVETQYF. CDR3 bases: TGCGCCAGCAGGTCGCAAGGGGCTAGCGGGGTCGAGACCCAGTACTTC.

CDR3 coding DNA: TGTGCCAGCAGTAAGGAGGGGGGGGTGGATCAGCCCCAGCATTTT. Protein sequence: CASSKEGGVDQPQHF. V usage is TRBV2 and J usage is TRBJ1-5; D perhaps matches TRBD1 (6 bases). The CDR3 covers 15 residues. Trimming took 5 bases from V and 5 from J, leaving 16 bases between them. Per the germline V gene, CDR1 is SNHLY and CDR2 is FYNNEI.

This clone has a handful of counts. J is TRBJ1-2 and V is TRBV30; D is perhaps TRBD1 (5 bases). This CDR3 is built from 14 residues. Germline V CDR1 and CDR2: GTSNPN, SVGIG (reference sequence). The V and J ends lost 2 bases and 3 bases respectively, with 13 bases between them. The CDR3 loop is CAWSPNWGDYGYTF. The CDR3 bases are TGTGCCTGGAGTCCGAATTGGGGGGACTATGGCTACACCTTC.

The J gene is TRBJ2-5, the V gene TRBV11-2, with 7 bases matching TRBD2. Germline V lookup: CDR1 SGHAT, CDR2 FQNNGV. V trimming: 5 bases; J trimming: 2 bases; junction bases outside the gene matches: 8. The CDR3 loop spans 15 amino acids. In DNA, the CDR3 is TGTGCCAGCAGCGGATTAGGGACTACGCAAGAGACCCAGTACTTC. Translation: CASSGLGTTQETQYF.